This T cell receptor beta chain was found in a study of breast tumors, draining lymph nodes, adjacent tissues. One entry per CDR3 protein, called by TCRdb with MiXCR from the multiplex PCR reads. This table has roughly 120,000 distinct CDR3 sequences, 15% to 20% appearing once. This clonotype was seen at least ten times. What it binds is not known. Study observations and caveats: That most tumor T cells come from lymph nodes remained unproven. Most tumor T cells seemingly derive from lymph node, then expand in tumor. Tumor and nontumor repertoires were significantly more similar in luminal-like than in basal-like breast cancer. Tumor TCR diversity was below lymph nodes but above nontumor tissue.

The CDR3 spans 12 residues. The germline V and J ends were trimmed by 4 bases and 7 bases, with 8 bases remaining between them. Germline V gene data show CDR1 as SGHNT and CDR2 as YYREEE (reference sequence). The lymph nodes were axillary draining lymph nodes from breast cancer patients. Input material: axillary lymph node tissue. The V and J genes are TRBV5-4 and TRBJ2-2; no clear D. This clonotype originated in a female donor with breast cancer. Some clones in this sample may be carry-over from other donors' samples. This CDR3 is CASSLYVGELFF. CDR3 nucleotides: TGTGCCAGCAGCCTCTACGTCGGGGAGCTGTTTTTT.